This T cell receptor beta chain was identified during a study of cytomegalovirus exposure and HLA in healthy donors. On the study more broadly: Tens of millions of unique TCR sequences came from HLA-typed donors in an early release.

This clone was seen only once. In germline, CDR1 is MNHEY, CDR2 SMNVEV (reference sequence). V lost 2 bases to trimming and J lost 5 bases, with 13 bases between them. This CDR3 contains 15 residues. With 60 Vbeta and 13 Jbeta primers, the PCR was carried out. Method: immunoSEQ multiplex PCR; TCRdb's copy keeps in-frame clones and lacks some. The table lists hundreds of thousands of clones, nearly 80% of them singletons, with around 2% in the top ten. The specimen was PBMCs. The origin of this receptor is a man aged 18 to 35 in good health and CMV-seronegative. V is TRBV27 and J is TRBJ2-1; maybe TRBD2 (6 bases). In nucleotides, the CDR3 is TGTGCCAGCAGTTTAGGAGGGATTATAAACAATGAGCAGTTCTTC. It is translated as CASSLGGIINNEQFF.